This T cell receptor beta chain was sequenced in a study of a mutant IDH1 vaccine in newly diagnosed glioma. In the study overall: Beginning 4-6 weeks after radiotherapy alone, or with temozolomide cycles, vaccination took place. Treated patients, about 60% male and roughly 40% female, averaged about 40 years of age. Prior therapy was radiotherapy, temozolomide, or both; most received both.

For this clone: Its target is not known.

TCRdb keeps only in-frame clones here, not all; method: immunoSEQ multiplex PCR. The table records 40,000 to 55,000 clones, 90% to 95% of them present only once. This CDR3 region has 11 residues. Trimming cost V 9 bases and J 6 bases, with 13 bases left between them. CDR1 SGHNT and CDR2 YYREEE come from the germline V gene (reference sequence). Specified time point: week 11, during vaccination. Doses of 300 ug of mutant IDH1 20-mer peptide were given with topical imiquimod. The input for sequencing was PBMCs, taken from a glioma patient whose treatment included an IDH1 peptide vaccine. The receptor was derived from a man aged 50-60 years with glioma. The chain joins TRBV5-4 to TRBJ2-7, with a weak D call TRBD2 (5 bases). The CDR3 is CATDTAGEQYF. The CDR3 DNA sequence: TGTGCCACCGACACGGCGGGCGAGCAGTACTTC.